These 26 T cell receptor beta chains were all obtained from the same sample, sequenced in a study of T cells in Graves' hyperthyroidism and ophthalmopathy. RNA transcripts provided the source from which TCR beta CDR3 regions were amplified. First-round RT-PCR of the TCR CDR3 relied on the HTBI primer set. TCRdb passed the multiplex PCR reads through MiXCR, listing each CDR3 protein once. The sample includes about 290,000 distinct CDR3 sequences, roughly 13% of them seen just once. Sequencing was done on a sample of blood. Receptors originate from a woman between 40 and 55 years old with Graves' hyperthyroidism.

Ten or more counts support this clonotype. The rearrangement links TRBV12-3 or TRBV12-4 to TRBJ1-2; 9 nucleotides line up with TRBD1. Losses at the gene ends were 5 bases for V and 8 bases for J; bases not matched to a gene: 6. CDR3 length equals 13 residues. CDR3 in DNA: TGTGCCAGCAGTCTACAGGGGGCGCGGGGCTACACCTTC. Translating gives CASSLQGARGYTF.

A few counts support this clonotype. The junction and the germline gene differ at one end; a read error may be behind it. This chain uses TRBV3-1 with TRBJ2-3, with D maybe TRBD2 (5 bases). This CDR3 has 15 amino acids. Germline V CDR1 and CDR2: LGHDT, YNNKEL (reference sequence). The CDR3 spells CAGSPPGGRTDTQYF. The CDR3, as DNA: TGTGCCGGCAGCCCCCCTGGAGGACGCACAGATACGCAGTATTTT.

The chain recombines TRBV7-6 with TRBJ2-5, with 7 bases matching TRBD2. This CDR3 has 15 residues. V was clipped by 1 base and J by 0 bases; unmatched bases: 2. Germline CDR1 SGHVS, CDR2 FNYEAQ. CDR3 sequence (DNA): TGTGCCAGCAGCTTAGGGGACTACAACCAAGAGACCCAGTACTTC. It translates to CASSLGDYNQETQYF.

This clonotype was picked up many times. This rearrangement joins TRBV28 to TRBJ2-7; D is perhaps TRBD1 (5 bases). The CDR3 runs 12 residues. Germline loops: CDR1 MDHEN, CDR2 SYDVKM. V shed 4 bases and J shed 2 bases, with 6 bases lying between them. Here the CDR3 reads CASSSDTYEQYF. In DNA, the CDR3 is TGTGCCAGCAGTTCGGACACCTACGAGCAGTACTTC.

This clonotype was detected ten times or more. This chain connects TRBV6-1 to TRBJ1-5; D is possibly TRBD1 (6 bases). Germline CDR1 MNHNS, CDR2 SASEGT. V lost 4 bases to trimming and J lost 7 bases, with 14 bases between them. The CDR3 length is 14 residues. The CDR3 spells CASSAVLTGQPQHF. In DNA, the CDR3 is TGTGCCAGCAGTGCCGTCCTGACAGGACAGCCCCAGCATTTT.

The CDR3 region has the DNA TGTGCCAGCAGTATTCAGCCCCAGCATTTT. Translated, it gives CASSIQPQHF. The V gene is TRBV28, the J gene TRBJ1-5; D unresolved. CDR3 length: 10 residues. The ends were cut back, 5 bases at V and 6 bases at J, with 2 bases in the middle. CDR1 and CDR2 from the germline V gene are MDHEN and SYDVKM. The full variable domain, with the rest looked up from reference TRBV28 and TRBJ1-5, is DVKVTQSSRYLVKRTGEKVFLECVQDMDHENMFWYRQDPGLGLRLIYFSYDVKMKEKGDIPEGYSVSREKKERFSLILESASTNQTSMYLCASSIQPQHFGDGTRLSIL.

A note on this clonotype: The junction does not match germline at one end; this may be a read error. The chain has TRBV5-1 and TRBJ2-2, with D hard to call. CDR3 length: 13 residues. The germline V gene encodes CDR1 SGHRS and CDR2 YFSETQ. The CDR3 is CASSLTDTRELFF. Here the CDR3 DNA reads TGCGCCAGCAGCTTGACAGACACCAGGGAGCTGTTTTTT.

This clonotype was observed many times. The DNA of the CDR3 is TGTGCCTGGGACAGGGGAGGCACTGAAGCTTTCTTT. It specifies CAWDRGGTEAFF. The chain has TRBV30 and TRBJ1-1; the match to TRBD1 covers 8 bases. Trimming removed 5 bases from V and 4 bases from J; junction bases left unmatched: 3. Germline CDR1 reads GTSNPN; CDR2 reads SVGIG (reference sequence). The CDR3 runs 12 residues.

This clonotype occurred a few times. The chain carries TRBV7-9 and TRBJ2-5; a weak D match, TRBD1 (6 bases). Trimming shortened V by 4 bases and J by 0 bases, and 18 bases separated the two germline ends. Germline V lookup: CDR1 SEHNR, CDR2 FQNEAQ (reference sequence). The CDR3 contains 17 residues. CDR3 DNA: TGTGCCAGCAGCTCACGATCAGACAGGCCGAACCAAGAGACCCAGTACTTC. This codes for CASSSRSDRPNQETQYF.

This clonotype was observed at least ten times. The V gene is TRBV27, the J gene TRBJ1-2, with TRBD1 as a possible D gene (5 bases). The V gene's germline CDR1 is MNHEY and CDR2 SMNVEV (reference sequence). CDR3 length: 13 amino acids. V gave up 7 bases and J gave up 6 bases, with 15 bases separating them. DNA of the CDR3: TGTGCCAGCACTGCCCTCCAAGGGGATGGCTACACCTTC. It encodes CASTALQGDGYTF.

Points on this clonotype: This may be a read error, as it is one base from a much larger clone. The chain uses TRBV2 and TRBJ2-1, with D uncertain. V lost 4 bases and J 0 bases, leaving 16 bases between the germline ends. The CDR3 covers 17 residues. Germline V lookup: CDR1 SNHLY, CDR2 FYNNEI. The CDR3 DNA sequence: TGTGCCAGCAGTGCATCGCTGGGCCCTAGCTCCTACAATGAGCAGTTCTTC. It is translated as CASSASLGPSSYNEQFF.

The table lists this clonotype with many counts. The chain has TRBV20-1 and TRBJ2-7; a possible D gene is TRBD1 (5 bases). Germline V lookup: CDR1 DFQATT, CDR2 SNEGSKA (reference sequence). The CDR3 has 13 residues. V gave up 3 bases and J gave up 0 bases, with 9 bases separating them. The CDR3 DNA is TGCAGTGCTAGCGACAGATCCTCCTACGAGCAGTACTTC. It encodes CSASDRSSYEQYF.

The V call is TRBV4-1, the J call TRBJ1-1; tentatively, D is TRBD1 (5 bases). This CDR3 is 14 amino acids long. Germline CDR1 MGHRA, CDR2 YSYEKL. The V gene lost 5 bases and the J gene lost 4 bases, with 14 bases spanning the gap. The CDR3 region has the DNA TGCGCCAGCAGCAGTTTTCAGGGATTCACTGAAGCTTTCTTT. Encoded protein: CASSSFQGFTEAFF.

The sample holds many counts of this clonotype. The V and J genes are TRBV11-2 and TRBJ2-7; D unclear. Germline loops: CDR1 SGHAT, CDR2 FQNNGV. V lost 5 bases and J lost 1, with 12 bases in between. This CDR3 spans 14 amino acids. The CDR3 loop reads CASSQSSNSYEQYF. DNA for the CDR3: TGTGCCAGCAGCCAGTCCTCAAATTCCTACGAGCAGTACTTC.

This clonotype has at least ten counts. The chain is built from TRBV12-3 or TRBV12-4 and TRBJ1-5; no clear D gene. Trimming shortened V by 3 bases and J by 4 bases, and 13 bases separated the two germline ends. The CDR3 spans 15 residues. The CDR3 is CASSFKAEMNQPQHF. CDR3 coding DNA: TGTGCCAGCAGTTTTAAAGCAGAAATGAATCAGCCCCAGCATTTT.

This clonotype showed up many times. This chain connects TRBV12-3 or TRBV12-4 to TRBJ2-4, with 12 positions matching TRBD2. Unmatched junction bases numbered 3, after V lost 1 base and J lost 8 bases. This CDR3 is built from 15 residues. The CDR3 nucleotides read TGTGCCAGCAGTTTAGAGACTAGCGGGAGAGACATTCAGTACTTC. As protein: CASSLETSGRDIQYF.

This clonotype was observed many times. V gene TRBV6-4 combines with J gene TRBJ2-3, with no clear D. This CDR3 contains 16 residues. The ends were cut back, 0 bases at V and 0 bases at J, with 10 bases in the middle. Germline V gene lookup returns CDR1 MRHNA and CDR2 SNTAGT. The CDR3 coding sequence is TGTGCCAGCAGTGACTCGAGTGCGTCTAGCACAGATACGCAGTATTTT. It translates to CASSDSSASSTDTQYF.

At least ten counts were recorded for this clonotype. The CDR3 nucleotides read TGTGCCAGCAAGGGGGGCGGGAGAAATGAGCAGTTCTTC. It encodes CASKGGGRNEQFF. The chain carries TRBV7-2 and TRBJ2-1, with TRBD2 as a possible D gene (7 bases). Germline V gene data show CDR1 as SGHTA and CDR2 as FQGNSA. Trimming removed 7 bases at V and 7 bases at J, with 14 bases between. The CDR3 has 13 residues.

This clonotype has at least ten counts. The gene calls are TRBV20-1 and TRBJ1-3, with 7 bases lining up with TRBD1. CDR1 and CDR2 (germline): DFQATT, SNEGSKA (reference sequence). The CDR3 is 14 residues long. V gave up 5 bases and J gave up 0 bases; unmatched junction bases: 4. CDR3 bases: TGCAGTGCTGTCAGGGACAGCTCTGGAAACACCATATATTTT. It translates to CSAVRDSSGNTIYF.

This clonotype came up many times. The chain employs TRBV28 and TRBJ1-2; 8 bases match TRBD1. This CDR3 is built from 14 residues. The V gene end was trimmed by 5 bases and the J gene end by 12 bases; junction bases not matched to a gene: 14. Germline V lookup: CDR1 MDHEN, CDR2 SYDVKM. CDR3 DNA: TGTGCCAGCAGTCCGCCTGTAGGACAGGGAAAGAACACCTTC. This gives the protein CASSPPVGQGKNTF.

This clonotype was found many times. The CDR3 nucleotides read TGTGCCAGCAGCTTGGGCAACACCCTTAATGAAAAACTGTTTTTT. This encodes CASSLGNTLNEKLFF. The chain recombines TRBV5-8 with TRBJ1-4, with D hard to call. Germline V gives CDR1 SGHTS, CDR2 YDEGEE. The CDR3 is 15 amino acids. V was shortened by 0 bases and J by 4 bases, with 10 bases between the two germline ends.

At least ten counts were recorded for this clonotype. The CDR3 region is CSAHVRGRPRGTQYF. CDR3 DNA sequence: TGCAGTGCTCACGTCCGCGGGCGGCCCCGGGGGACCCAGTACTTC. This chain uses TRBV20-1 with TRBJ2-5; maybe TRBD2 (5 bases). Germline V lookup: CDR1 DFQATT, CDR2 SNEGSKA (reference sequence). V was trimmed by 5 bases and J by 7 bases, leaving 23 bases between them. This CDR3 contains 15 residues.

V is TRBV20-1 and J is TRBJ1-2; D uncertain. The V end lost 2 bases, the J end lost 1 base, and 5 bases lay between the germline ends. CDR3 size: 12 residues. CDR1 DFQATT and CDR2 SNEGSKA come from the germline V gene (reference sequence). CDR3 DNA: TGCAGTGCTAGAAATGTTAACTATGGCTACACCTTC. Amino acids: CSARNVNYGYTF.

The table lists this clonotype with many counts. For the CDR3, the DNA is TGTGCCAGCACGGGACAGGTCACAGATACGCAGTATTTT. This codes for CASTGQVTDTQYF. This chain uses TRBV28 with TRBJ2-3, with TRBD1 matching 8 bases. V gave up 7 bases and J gave up 2 bases; unmatched junction bases: 2. This CDR3 spans 13 amino acids. CDR1 is MDHEN, CDR2 SYDVKM, per germline. The full variable domain, rest sourced from reference TRBV28 and TRBJ2-3, is DVKVTQSSRYLVKRTGEKVFLECVQDMDHENMFWYRQDPGLGLRLIYFSYDVKMKEKGDIPEGYSVSREKKERFSLILESASTNQTSMYLCASTGQVTDTQYFGPGTRLTVL.

The CDR3 loop is CSVETGIGNNEQFF. Here the CDR3 DNA reads TGCAGCGTTGAAACGGGGATCGGGAACAATGAGCAGTTCTTC. This chain links TRBV29-1 with TRBJ2-1, with D perhaps TRBD2 (5 bases). V lost 2 bases and J lost 5, with 13 bases in between. The CDR3 spans 14 residues. The germline V gene has CDR1 SQVTM and CDR2 ANQGSEA.

This rearrangement joins TRBV3-1 to TRBJ2-2; 8 bases are a match to TRBD2. Looked up from germline, CDR1 is LGHDT and CDR2 is YNNKEL (reference sequence). The V segment lost 4 bases and the J segment 4 bases; nucleotides outside the gene matches: 8. The CDR3 sequence is 16 residues long. CDR3 region: CASSLRAGVGTGELFF. The CDR3 nucleotides are TGTGCCAGCAGCCTACGAGCGGGAGTGGGCACCGGGGAGCTGTTTTTT.